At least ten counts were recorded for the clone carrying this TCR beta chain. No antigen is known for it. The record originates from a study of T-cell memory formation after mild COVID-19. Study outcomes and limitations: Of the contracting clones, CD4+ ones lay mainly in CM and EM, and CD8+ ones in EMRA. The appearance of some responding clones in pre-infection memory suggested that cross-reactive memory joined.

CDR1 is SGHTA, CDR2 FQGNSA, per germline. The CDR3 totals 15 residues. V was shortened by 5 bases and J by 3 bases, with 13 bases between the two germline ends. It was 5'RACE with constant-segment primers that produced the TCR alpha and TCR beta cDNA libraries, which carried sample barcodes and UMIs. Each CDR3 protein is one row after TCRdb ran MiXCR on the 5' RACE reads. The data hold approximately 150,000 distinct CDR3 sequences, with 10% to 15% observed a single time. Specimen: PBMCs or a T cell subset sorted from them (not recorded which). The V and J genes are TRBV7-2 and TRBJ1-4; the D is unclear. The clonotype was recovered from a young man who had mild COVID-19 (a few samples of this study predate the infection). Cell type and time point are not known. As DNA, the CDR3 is TGTGCCAGCAGCCTAACAGCAATACCTAATGAAAAACTGTTTTTT. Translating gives CASSLTAIPNEKLFF.